This T cell receptor beta chain was sequenced for a study of T cells after posttransplantation cyclophosphamide. Study outcomes and limitations: Donor-recipient repertoire similarity was low at 1-2 months, rising over year one.

This CDR3 comprises 12 residues. V was pared by 3 bases and J by 8 bases, with 11 bases between. CDR1 and CDR2 from the germline V gene are SGHKS and YYEKEE (reference sequence). With respect to this clone: Its matching antigen is unknown.

Repertoires were generated with immunoSEQ multiplex PCR, while TCRdb's copy carries only in-frame clones and drops some. The data hold 50,000 to 60,000 clones, with roughly 94% observed a single time. The clonotype was recovered from a woman aged 30 to 39 in good health and a related stem cell transplant donor. Sample: PBMCs. The chain couples TRBV5-5 to TRBJ1-2; D unclear. In nucleotides, the CDR3 is TGTGCCAGCAGCTCTGATGGCGGAGGCTACACCTTC. Amino acid sequence: CASSSDGGGYTF. Supplemented by reference TRBV5-5 and TRBJ1-2, the full variable domain reads DAGVTQSPTHLIKTRGQQVTLRCSPISGHKSVSWYQQVLGQGPQFIFQYYEKEERGRGNFPDRFSARQFPNYSSELNVNALLLGDSALYLCASSSDGGGYTFGSGTRLTVV.